A selection of T cell receptor beta chains follows, all from one sample in a study of blood T cell repertoires in COVID-19. Profiled with immunoSEQ multiplex PCR; TCRdb holds only in-frame clones, not every one. The repertoire consists of some 320,000 clones, with 75% to 90% occurring once and the leading ten covering over 1.5%. What was sequenced was PBMCs or T cells enriched from blood (not recorded which). All receptors come from a woman in her twenties or thirties who had been exposed to COVID-19. CDR3s include the opening cysteine and the closing phenylalanine or tryptophan. D genes are given only for firm matches. Part of the rows lack a size; the others show once, few, many or a class for expanded clones.

J gene	D gene	V gene	clone size	CDR3 protein	CDR3 DNA
TRBJ1-1	NA	TRBV5-6	NA	CASRAAWGESEAFF	TGTGCCAGCAGAGCCGCCTGGGGGGAATCTGAAGCTTTCTTT
TRBJ1-1	NA	TRBV28	NA	CASSSTGKNTEAFF	TGTGCCAGCAGTTCCACAGGGAAGAACACTGAAGCTTTCTTT
TRBJ1-4	NA	TRBV24-1	NA	CATSERQGANEKLFF	TGTGCCACCAGTGAGAGACAAGGTGCTAATGAAAAACTGTTTTTT
TRBJ1-4	TRBD1	TRBV28	NA	CASRAGQGDNEKLFF	TGTGCCAGCAGGGCGGGACAGGGAGATAATGAAAAACTGTTTTTT
TRBJ2-7	NA	TRBV28	NA	CASTWGVISINRGEQYF	TGTGCCAGCACTTGGGGGGTCATTTCGATAAACAGGGGCGAGCAGTACTTC
TRBJ2-7	TRBD2	TRBV28	NA	CASRSSGGPSSYEQYF	TGTGCCAGCAGATCTAGCGGGGGGCCCTCCTCCTACGAGCAGTACTTC
TRBJ2-3	TRBD2	TRBV3-1/TRBV3-2	many	CASSQPGGASTDTQYF	TGTGCCAGCAGCCAACCCGGGGGGGCCAGCACAGATACGCAGTATTTT
TRBJ1-2	NA	TRBV7-9	NA	CASSLPRDGYTF	TGTGCCAGCAGCTTACCCAGGGATGGCTACACCTTC
TRBJ2-7	TRBD1	TRBV25-1	NA	CASTGQGTDEQYF	TGTGCCAGCACGGGACAGGGGACGGACGAGCAGTACTTC
TRBJ1-1	NA	TRBV28	NA	CASRFQETGFTEAFF	TGTGCCAGCCGATTTCAAGAGACAGGATTTACTGAAGCTTTCTTT
TRBJ2-1	NA	TRBV28	NA	CASSSQRLDRAFYNEQFF	TGTGCCAGCAGTTCTCAACGACTAGACCGGGCGTTCTACAATGAGCAGTTCTTC
TRBJ2-5	TRBD2	TRBV28	once	CASRLLAGAQETQYF	TGTGCCAGCAGGCTACTAGCGGGGGCCCAAGAGACCCAGTACTTC
TRBJ1-2	NA	TRBV7-2	medium-sized	CASSLAEGGNYGYTF	TGTGCCAGCAGCTTAGCCGAGGGAGGTAACTATGGCTACACCTTC
TRBJ1-5	NA	TRBV10-3	NA	CAISGIMDQPQHF	TGTGCCATCTCAGGGATAATGGATCAGCCCCAGCATTTT
TRBJ1-1	NA	TRBV29-1	NA	CSVERQMNTEAFF	TGCAGCGTTGAGAGGCAGATGAACACTGAAGCTTTCTTT
TRBJ1-1	NA	TRBV28	once	CASSVTLGQSEAFF	TGTGCCAGCAGCGTCACCTTAGGACAGAGTGAAGCTTTCTTT
TRBJ2-5	NA	TRBV5-1	once	CASSLQETQYF	TGCGCCAGCAGCCTTCAAGAGACCCAGTACTTC
TRBJ1-5	TRBD1	TRBV30	NA	CAWSRGQGGNQPQHF	TGTGCCTGGAGCCGGGGACAGGGAGGCAATCAGCCCCAGCATTTT
TRBJ2-3	NA	TRBV20-1	NA	CSASREAGTDTQYF	TGCAGTGCTAGTCGAGAGGCCGGCACAGATACGCAGTATTTT
TRBJ1-2	TRBD1	TRBV10-3	few	CAISAGTEVYGYTF	TGTGCCATCAGTGCCGGGACAGAGGTCTATGGCTACACCTTC
TRBJ1-5	NA	TRBV10-3	once	CAIAPQVNQPQHF	TGTGCCATCGCCCCACAAGTCAATCAGCCCCAGCATTTT
TRBJ2-5	TRBD2	TRBV5-6	NA	CASSFPAGGVETQYF	TGTGCCAGCAGCTTCCCAGCGGGGGGGGTAGAGACCCAGTACTTC
TRBJ1-2	TRBD1	TRBV3-1/TRBV3-2	NA	CASSHLDRKDYGYTF	TGTGCCAGCAGCCACCTGGACAGGAAAGACTATGGCTACACCTTC
TRBJ2-7	TRBD2	TRBV3-1/TRBV3-2	NA	CASSQIAGSRYEQYF	TGTGCCAGCAGCCAAATAGCGGGATCCCGCTACGAGCAGTACTTC
TRBJ1-5	TRBD1	TRBV6-8	once	CASSLDRGSRQPQHF	TGTGCCAGCAGTTTGGACAGGGGATCGAGACAGCCCCAGCATTTT
TRBJ1-6	NA	TRBV19	NA	CASEASSYNSPLHF	TGTGCCAGTGAAGCGAGCTCCTATAATTCACCCCTCCACTTT
TRBJ1-1	TRBD1	TRBV28	NA	CASRTLQGVPEAFF	TGTGCCAGCAGGACCTTACAGGGGGTGCCTGAAGCTTTCTTT
TRBJ1-1	NA	TRBV30	few	CAWSVSSNTEAFF	TGTGCCTGGAGTGTTTCATCGAACACTGAAGCTTTCTTT
TRBJ2-7	TRBD1	TRBV4-1	NA	CASSPRDRGEFEQYF	TGCGCCAGCAGCCCCCGGGACAGGGGAGAATTCGAGCAGTACTTC
TRBJ1-2	TRBD1	TRBV30	NA	CACPFRGRYGYTF	TGTGCCTGCCCCTTCAGGGGGAGGTATGGCTACACCTTC
TRBJ2-7	NA	TRBV5-1	NA	CASSLTSYEQYF	TGCGCCAGCAGCTTGACTAGCTACGAGCAGTACTTC
TRBJ1-5	NA	TRBV30	NA	CAWSVRGGPQHF	TGTGCCTGGAGTGTACGAGGAGGGCCCCAGCATTTT
TRBJ2-7	TRBD2	TRBV4-1	NA	CASSQDLGGGRYEQYF	TGCGCCAGCAGCCAAGATCTGGGCGGGGGACGGTACGAGCAGTACTTC
TRBJ1-2	NA	TRBV4-3	NA	CASSPQAGPGGYTF	TGCGCCAGCAGCCCCCAGGCAGGGCCTGGGGGCTACACCTTC
TRBJ2-7	TRBD2	TRBV28	NA	CASRLTGTGGYEQYF	TGTGCCAGCAGGCTAACCGGGACGGGAGGCTACGAGCAGTACTTC
TRBJ1-1	NA	TRBV3-1/TRBV3-2	NA	CASSQSGTLTTEAFF	TGTGCCAGCAGCCAATCCGGGACATTGACCACTGAAGCTTTCTTT
TRBJ2-5	NA	TRBV2	NA	CASSEALGGETQYF	TGTGCCAGCAGTGAAGCGCTTGGGGGGGAGACCCAGTACTTC
TRBJ2-1	TRBD1	TRBV7-6	NA	CASSSTDRDASWNEQFF	TGTGCCAGCAGCTCAACCGACAGGGACGCCTCATGGAATGAGCAGTTCTTC
TRBJ1-1	NA	TRBV6-5	NA	CASSYRNDRAFEAFF	TGTGCCAGCAGTTACCGAAACGACAGAGCTTTTGAAGCTTTCTTT
TRBJ2-2	NA	TRBV29-1	NA	CSVNEPETGELFF	TGCAGCGTTAACGAGCCTGAGACCGGGGAGCTGTTTTTT
TRBJ1-5	NA	TRBV3-1/TRBV3-2	once	CASSPGGDQPQHF	TGTGCCAGCAGCCCGGGGGGGGATCAGCCCCAGCATTTT
TRBJ1-6	NA	TRBV2	NA	CASSERGNGSPLHF	TGTGCCAGCAGTGAAAGGGGGAACGGTTCACCCCTCCACTTT
TRBJ2-1	TRBD2	TRBV6-4	once	CASSALAGGFDEQFF	TGTGCCAGCAGTGCACTAGCGGGGGGGTTCGATGAGCAGTTCTTC
TRBJ2-1	NA	TRBV9	NA	CASSSDSEQFF	TGTGCCAGCAGCTCGGACAGTGAGCAGTTCTTC
TRBJ1-6	TRBD1	TRBV4-1	NA	CASSQDRQGASYNSPLHF	TGCGCCAGCAGCCAAGATCGACAGGGAGCTTCCTATAATTCACCCCTCCACTTT
TRBJ1-3	NA	TRBV5-1	NA	CASSLSAVSGNTIYF	TGCGCCAGCAGCTTAAGCGCAGTATCTGGAAACACCATATATTTT
TRBJ1-5	TRBD1	TRBV10-3	NA	CAIGQGAFNQPQHF	TGTGCCATAGGACAGGGGGCGTTTAATCAGCCCCAGCATTTT